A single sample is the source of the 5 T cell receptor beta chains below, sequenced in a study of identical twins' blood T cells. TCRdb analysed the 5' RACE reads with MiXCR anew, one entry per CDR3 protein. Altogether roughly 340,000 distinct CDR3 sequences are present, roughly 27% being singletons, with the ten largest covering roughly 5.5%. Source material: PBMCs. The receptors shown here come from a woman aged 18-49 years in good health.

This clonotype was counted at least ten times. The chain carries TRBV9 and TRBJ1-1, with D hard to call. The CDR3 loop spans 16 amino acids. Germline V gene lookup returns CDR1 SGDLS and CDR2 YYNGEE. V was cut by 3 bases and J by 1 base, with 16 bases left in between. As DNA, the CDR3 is TGTGCCAGCAGCGCCGAACGCAGTTGGGGGAACACTGAAGCTTTCTTT. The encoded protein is CASSAERSWGNTEAFF. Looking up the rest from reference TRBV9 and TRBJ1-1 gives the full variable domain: DSGVTQTPKHLITATGQRVTLRCSPRSGDLSVYWYQQSLDQGLQFLIQYYNGEERAKGNILERFSAQQFPDLHSELNLSSLELGDSALYFCASSAERSWGNTEAFFGQGTRLTVV.

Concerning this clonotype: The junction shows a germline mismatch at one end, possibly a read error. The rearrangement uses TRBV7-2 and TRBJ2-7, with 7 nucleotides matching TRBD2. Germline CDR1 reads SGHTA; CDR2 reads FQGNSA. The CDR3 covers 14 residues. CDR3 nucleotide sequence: TGTGCCAGCAGCCACGGGACTATCAACTACGAGCAGTGCTTC. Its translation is CASSHGTINYEQCF.

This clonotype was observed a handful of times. The DNA for the CDR3 is TGTGCCAGCAGTTTTGACAGGGGAGGCGAGCAGTACTTC. This translates into CASSFDRGGEQYF. The rearrangement uses TRBV12-3 or TRBV12-4 and TRBJ2-7; TRBD1 aligns across 8 bases. V gave up 3 bases and J gave up 6 bases; unmatched junction bases: 4. The CDR3 is 13 residues long.

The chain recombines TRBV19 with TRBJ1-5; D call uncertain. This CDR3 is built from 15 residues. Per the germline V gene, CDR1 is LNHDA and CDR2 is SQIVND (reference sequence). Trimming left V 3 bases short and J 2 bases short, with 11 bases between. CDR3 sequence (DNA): TGTGCCAGTAGTATTCTCGGGGTCGGCAATCAGCCCCAGCATTTT. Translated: CASSILGVGNQPQHF.

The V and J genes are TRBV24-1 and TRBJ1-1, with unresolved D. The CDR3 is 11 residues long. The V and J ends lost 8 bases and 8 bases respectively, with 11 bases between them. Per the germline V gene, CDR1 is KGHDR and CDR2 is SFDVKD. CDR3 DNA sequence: TGTGCCACCACCGATGCATCCGAAGCTTTCTTT. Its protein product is CATTDASEAFF.